A selection of T cell receptor beta chains follows, all from one sample in a study of shared clonotypes between healthy human individuals. Libraries were prepared by immunoSEQ multiplex PCR; TCRdb keeps only in-frame clonotypes and omits some of them. The sample lists approximately 530,000 clones, approximately 94% occurring once. The sample was naive CD4+ T cells sorted from blood. The receptors originated from a woman in her twenties or thirties in good health. CDR3s include the opening cysteine and the closing phenylalanine or tryptophan. A clone size is listed for some rows: how often the clone was seen (once, few, many), or a class if it is expanded.

- TRBJ2-7 TRBV11-2 CASRLRREYHEQYF
- TRBJ2-2 TRBV5-1 CASSGLAGSTRELFF
- TRBJ1-4 TRBV18 CASSSRQTTNEKLFF
few TRBJ2-2 TRBV19 CASSKRAAIGTGELFF
- TRBJ2-1 TRBV6-1 CASWRTSGRFNEQFF
- TRBJ2-5 TRBV6-7 CASSYSMCKGALEETQYF
- TRBJ1-5 TRBV28 CASLTGQGGQPQHF
once TRBJ1-1 TRBV5-5 CASSYPGNTEAFF
few TRBJ2-7 TRBV7-9 CASSFASPLNEQYF
- TRBJ2-1 TRBV28 CASNSHGTGDEQFF
- TRBJ2-7 TRBV2 CASRATGTGGGEQYF
- TRBJ2-5 TRBV4-1 CASSQGPRNQETQYF
once TRBJ2-3 TRBV5-8 CASSLGASGYTSTDTQYF
- TRBJ2-2 TRBV28 CAGPEPPDREDTGELFF
- TRBJ1-2 TRBV19 CASSQTPWTGFGYTF
- TRBJ2-3 TRBV5-1 CASSLGQDSSDTQYF
- TRBJ1-2 TRBV28 CASIGQGAPHGYTF
- TRBJ2-7 TRBV6-5 CASSWDRLYEQYF
once TRBJ2-2 TRBV7-9 CASSLQGAVTGELFF
- TRBJ1-1 TRBV2 CASSGEGIMVAEAFF
- TRBJ2-7 TRBV4-1 CASSQQVFKYEQYF
- TRBJ1-5 TRBV4-1 CASSLLEAQPQHF
- TRBJ1-5 TRBV28 CASSHHREPYSNQPQHF
- TRBJ2-1 TRBV6-1 CASTPRQGSYEQFF
- TRBJ2-7 TRBV28 CASSLTLPQGALSYEQYF
- TRBJ1-1 TRBV5-1 CASSYTAGHGTEAFF
- TRBJ1-4 TRBV28 CATGQGDEKLFF
- TRBJ2-1 TRBV6-4 CASSDSGSSGNEQFF
once TRBJ2-7 TRBV11-2 CASSFKTHGVAGSYEQYF
- TRBJ2-7 TRBV4-1 CASSQGERKVYEQYF
- TRBJ2-7 TRBV10-3 CAISELAGGGYEQYF
- TRBJ2-7 TRBV28 CASSLSGGMYEQYF
- TRBJ2-1 TRBV7-2 CASSQIAGTFNEQFF